One T cell receptor beta chain is described in this entry. A far larger clone is one nucleotide away, so this likely arose from a read error. The V end was cut by 5 bases, the J end by 1 base, with 8 bases between. The CDR3 has 13 residues. Germline CDR1 reads MNHEY; CDR2 reads SVGEGT. Samples each had at least 5.5 micrograms of total RNA extracted. This entry comes from a study of blood T cells in healthy people across ages. PCR was performed a second time for roughly 7 to 11 cycles using a sample-barcoded 5' primer and a J-beta primer mix. Each CDR3 protein gets one entry after TCRdb re-called the 5' RACE reads with MiXCR. The sample has 600,000 or so distinct CDR3 sequences; about 28% are singletons.

Source material: blood. The chain combines TRBV6-2 or TRBV6-3 with TRBJ1-1; D is ambiguous. The sequence derives from a woman of 80 years or more in good health. The DNA for the CDR3 is TGTGCCAGCAGTCAGAGTCGGAACACTGAAGCTTTCTTT. It yields the protein CASSQSRNTEAFF.